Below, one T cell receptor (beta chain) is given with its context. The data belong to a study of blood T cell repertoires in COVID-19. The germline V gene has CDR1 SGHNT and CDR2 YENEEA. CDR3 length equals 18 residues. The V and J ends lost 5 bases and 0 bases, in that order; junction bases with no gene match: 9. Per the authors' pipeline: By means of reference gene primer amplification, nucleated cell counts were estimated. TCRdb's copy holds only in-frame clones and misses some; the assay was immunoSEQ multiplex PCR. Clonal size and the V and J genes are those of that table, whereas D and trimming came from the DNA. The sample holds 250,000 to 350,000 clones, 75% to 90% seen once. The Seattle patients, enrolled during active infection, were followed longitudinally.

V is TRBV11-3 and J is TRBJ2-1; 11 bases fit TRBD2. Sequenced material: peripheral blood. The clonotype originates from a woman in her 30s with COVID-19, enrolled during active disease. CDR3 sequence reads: CASSQSQLAGGSYNEQFF. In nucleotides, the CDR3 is TGTGCCAGCAGCCAAAGCCAGCTAGCGGGAGGCTCCTACAATGAGCAGTTCTTC. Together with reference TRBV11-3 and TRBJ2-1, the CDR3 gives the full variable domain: EAGVVQSPRYKIIEKKQPVAFWCNPISGHNTLYWYLQNLGQGPELLIRYENEEAVDDSQLPKDRFSAERLKGVDSTLKIQPAELGDSAVYLCASSQSQLAGGSYNEQFFGPGTRLTVL.